A single sample gave rise to the 30 T cell receptor beta chains below, sequenced in a study of radiotherapy plus CTLA-4 blockade in lung cancer. The repertoire was sequenced with immunoSEQ multiplex PCR; TCRdb's copy has only in-frame clones and lacks some. The sample yields about 98,000 clones, roughly 80% seen once. This specimen was peripheral blood, taken from a patient treated with radiotherapy plus ipilimumab. These TCRs come from a human donor with non-small cell lung cancer who had a partial response to radiotherapy plus ipilimumab.

This clone was seen a handful of times. The CDR3 DNA is TGCGCCAGCAGCCCTTCCGGGTCCCCTAACTATGGCTACACCTTC. It encodes CASSPSGSPNYGYTF. The chain combines TRBV10-2 with TRBJ1-2, with D unresolved. Trimming pared 6 bases from V and 0 bases from J, leaving 14 bases between. Germline V gene data show CDR1 as WSHSY and CDR2 as SAAADI. The CDR3 consists of 15 residues.

The chain combines TRBV12-5 with TRBJ2-2; D gene ambiguous. V was shortened by 4 bases and J by 0 bases, with 6 bases between the two germline ends. The CDR3 has 14 amino acids. Germline V CDR1 and CDR2: LGHNT, FRNRAP. CDR3 sequence: CASGSGSNTGELFF. As DNA, the CDR3 is TGTGCTAGTGGTTCGGGTTCGAACACCGGGGAGCTGTTTTTT.

The gene calls are TRBV18 and TRBJ1-1, with 9 bases identical to TRBD1. In germline, CDR1 is KGHSH, CDR2 LQKENI. There are 15 residues in the CDR3. The J segment lost 4 bases and the V segment lost 2 bases, leaving 5 bases of the junction unmatched. The CDR3 sequence is CASSPGTGMSTEAFF. Here the CDR3 DNA reads TGTGCCAGCTCACCAGGGACAGGGATGAGCACTGAAGCTTTCTTT.

This clone appeared once. The chain combines TRBV18 with TRBJ1-2; 11 nucleotides match TRBD1. Per the germline V gene, CDR1 is KGHSH and CDR2 is LQKENI. Trimming took 0 bases from V and 8 from J; bases not matched to a gene: 5. This CDR3 spans 15 amino acids. CDR3 nucleotides: TGTGCCAGCTCACCACCAGGACAGGGGGCGCGGGGCTACACCTTC. Translating it yields CASSPPGQGARGYTF.

The chain is built from TRBV15 and TRBJ2-7; D is possibly TRBD2 (6 bases). The germline V and J ends were trimmed by 0 bases and 5 bases, with 20 bases remaining between them. The CDR3 runs to 17 residues. Germline lookup yields CDR1 LNHNV and CDR2 YYDKDF (reference sequence). CDR3 residues: CATSRDVKRAYGHEQYF. DNA of the CDR3: TGTGCCACCAGCAGAGATGTCAAGCGGGCGTACGGGCACGAGCAGTACTTC.

The CDR3 DNA follows: TGTGCCAGCACCCGTCGGACAGGGGACAATGAGCAGTTCTTC. This translates into CASTRRTGDNEQFF. V is TRBV5-6 and J is TRBJ2-1; 9 bases map to TRBD1. CDR1 is SGHDT, CDR2 YYEEEE, per germline. V trimming: 6 bases; J trimming: 5 bases; junction bases outside the gene matches: 6. This CDR3 contains 14 residues. The full variable domain, completed using reference TRBV5-6 and TRBJ2-1, is DAGVTQSPTHLIKTRGQQVTLRCSPKSGHDTVSWYQQALGQGPQFIFQYYEEEERQRGNFPDRFSGHQFPNYSSELNVNALLLGDSALYLCASTRRTGDNEQFFGPGTRLTVL.

This clone was found a few times. The V and J genes are TRBV5-6 and TRBJ1-1, with D hard to call. The V gene lost 1 base and the J gene lost 11 bases, with 21 bases spanning the gap. The CDR3 sequence is 15 residues long. Germline CDR1 is SGHDT and CDR2 is YYEEEE. The CDR3 DNA is TGTGCCAGCAGCTTGTGGCATTCTCCCCTTTTGAATGCTTTCTTT. Translated, it gives CASSLWHSPLLNAFF.

The chain joins TRBV7-8 to TRBJ1-5; 8 bases are shared with TRBD1. CDR1 and CDR2 from the germline V gene are SGHVS and FQNEAQ. Unmatched junction bases numbered 21, after V lost 4 bases and J lost 1 base. The CDR3 runs 21 residues. This CDR3 is CASSSTPARSGQGRSNQPQHF. CDR3 coding DNA: TGTGCCAGCAGCTCAACCCCGGCCAGGTCAGGACAGGGTCGAAGCAATCAGCCCCAGCATTTT.

V and J are TRBV9 and TRBJ2-7; D is possibly TRBD1 (5 bases). V dropped 0 bases and J dropped 5 bases, with 18 bases sitting between them. Germline values: CDR1 SGDLS, CDR2 YYNGEE. CDR3 length equals 16 residues. CDR3 loop: CASSVGVSQGDDEQYF. Here the CDR3 DNA reads TGTGCCAGCAGCGTAGGCGTCTCCCAGGGTGACGACGAGCAGTACTTC.

The chain has TRBV5-1 and TRBJ2-7, with D unclear. The V and J ends lost 4 bases and 3 bases respectively, with 8 bases between them. The CDR3 runs 12 residues. Germline CDR1 and CDR2: SGHRS and YFSETQ. CDR3 region: CASSNELYEQYF. The CDR3 DNA sequence: TGCGCCAGCAGCAACGAACTCTACGAGCAGTACTTC.

The rearrangement joins TRBV19 to TRBJ2-5; D possibly corresponds to TRBD2 (6 bases). The CDR3 length is 17 residues. CDR1 and CDR2 from the germline V gene are LNHDA and SQIVND (reference sequence). Trimming removed 1 base from V and 2 bases from J, with 17 bases in between. In DNA form, the CDR3 reads TGTGCCAGTAGTATAGGAGCGGGCCTAATACCTCAAGAGACCCAGTACTTC. The encoded protein is CASSIGAGLIPQETQYF. Full variable domain (outside the CDR3, taken from reference TRBV19 and TRBJ2-5): DGGITQSPKYLFRKEGQNVTLSCEQNLNHDAMYWYRQDPGQGLRLIYYSQIVNDFQKGDIAEGYSVSREKKESFPLTVTSAQKNPTAFYLCASSIGAGLIPQETQYFGPGTRLLVL.

The rearrangement joins TRBV2 to TRBJ1-6; perhaps TRBD1 as D (6 bases). The CDR3 consists of 14 residues. V dropped 6 bases and J dropped 7 bases, with 13 bases sitting between them. The germline gives CDR1 SNHLY, CDR2 FYNNEI. The CDR3 reads CASSRTAINSPLHF. The CDR3 region has the DNA TGTGCCAGCAGCCGGACAGCAATAAATTCACCCCTCCACTTT. Together with reference TRBV2 and TRBJ1-6, the CDR3 gives the full variable domain: EPEVTQTPSHQVTQMGQEVILRCVPISNHLYFYWYRQILGQKVEFLVSFYNNEISEKSEIFDDQFSVERPDGSNFTLKIRSTKLEDSAMYFCASSRTAINSPLHFGNGTRLTVT.

The chain recombines TRBV11-2 with TRBJ2-5; 9 bases align to TRBD2. The V gene end was trimmed by 5 bases and the J gene end by 3 bases; junction bases not matched to a gene: 19. The CDR3 sequence is 19 residues long. Per germline, CDR1 SGHAT and CDR2 FQNNGV. The CDR3 DNA reads as TGTGCCAGCAGCGCGGGGGGGCGACTCAGCGGAGGACAAAAAGAGACCCAGTACTTC. Translation: CASSAGGRLSGGQKETQYF.

This sequence joins TRBV10-3 and TRBJ2-7; a weak D match, TRBD1 (5 bases). V was pared by 0 bases and J by 4 bases, with 16 bases between. The CDR3 contains 16 residues. The V gene's germline CDR1 is ENHRY and CDR2 SYGVKD. In nucleotides, the CDR3 is TGTGCCATCAGTGAGTCGGGGCAGGGAATCCTTTACGAGCAGTACTTC. Residues: CAISESGQGILYEQYF.

The J gene is TRBJ2-7, the V gene TRBV28, with 16 positions matching TRBD2. Germline V gives CDR1 MDHEN, CDR2 SYDVKM. CDR3 length: 17 residues. Trimming removed 6 bases from V and 3 bases from J; junction bases left unmatched: 8. The CDR3, as DNA: TGTGCCAGCAGAGGGGGGACTAGCGGGAGGGGCGTCTACGAGCAGTACTTC. This codes for CASRGGTSGRGVYEQYF.

The chain is built from TRBV29-1 and TRBJ2-2, with TRBD2 matching 7 bases. Germline assignment: CDR1 SQVTM and CDR2 ANQGSEA. Trimming cost V 7 bases and J 0 bases; bases outside gene matches: 5. The CDR3 consists of 14 residues. This CDR3 is CSGGAGANTGELFF. The CDR3 nucleotides read TGCAGCGGAGGGGCGGGAGCGAACACCGGGGAGCTGTTTTTT.

The chain carries TRBV7-8 and TRBJ2-5; 10 bases match TRBD1. V dropped 4 bases and J dropped 4; count of bases not matched to a gene: 6. This CDR3 comprises 15 residues. In germline, CDR1 is SGHVS, CDR2 FQNEAQ. The CDR3, as DNA: TGTGCCAGCAGCTACACCGGGACAGGGGCAGAGACCCAGTACTTC. Protein sequence: CASSYTGTGAETQYF.

The genes are TRBV4-2 and TRBJ1-1, with D possibly TRBD1 on 6 matching bases. CDR1 and CDR2 from the germline V gene are LGHNA and YNFKEQ. V was trimmed by 3 bases and J by 2 bases, leaving 13 bases between them. The CDR3 has 15 amino acids. CDR3 residues: CASSQRDTGNTEAFF. The DNA of the CDR3 is TGTGCCAGCAGCCAGAGGGACACAGGAAACACTGAAGCTTTCTTT.

The chain employs TRBV30 and TRBJ1-4; a weak D match, TRBD1 (6 bases). Germline V lookup: CDR1 GTSNPN, CDR2 SVGIG (reference sequence). V gave up 5 bases and J gave up 5 bases, with 12 bases separating them. The CDR3 runs 13 residues. The CDR3 here is CAWGRQGNEKLFF. The CDR3 DNA reads as TGTGCCTGGGGACGGCAGGGGAATGAAAAACTGTTTTTT.

The chain combines TRBV6-5 with TRBJ2-5; 9 positions agree with TRBD1. The ends lost 7 bases at V and 5 bases at J; junction bases unmatched: 8. Germline assignment: CDR1 MNHEY and CDR2 SVGAGI. There are 14 residues in the CDR3. The CDR3 loop is CASILTGGAETQYF. The CDR3 DNA sequence: TGTGCCAGCATCCTTACAGGGGGCGCGGAGACCCAGTACTTC.

The chain carries TRBV6-1 and TRBJ2-1; 7 bases agree with TRBD2. CDR3 length equals 17 residues. V gave up 4 bases and J gave up 0 bases; unmatched junction bases: 9. The germline CDR1 and CDR2 sequences are MNHNS and SASEGT. DNA of the CDR3: TGTGCCAGCAGTGGGCCTAGCGGTCAGAGCTCCTACAATGAGCAGTTCTTC. Protein product: CASSGPSGQSSYNEQFF.

In its sample, this clone was seen a few times. The chain joins TRBV11-2 to TRBJ2-1; no clear D. CDR1 and CDR2 from the germline V gene are SGHAT and FQNNGV. Between the trimmed V and J ends, which lost 1 base and 9 bases, there was a span of 13 bases. This CDR3 has 14 residues. The CDR3 coding sequence is TGTGCCAGCAGCTTAGCGCTAGGTTTTGGTGAGCAGTTCTTC. Protein product: CASSLALGFGEQFF.

In its sample, this clone was seen a few times. The rearrangement joins TRBV27 to TRBJ2-3, with TRBD1 matching 7 bases. The CDR3 covers 14 residues. The germline V gene has CDR1 MNHEY and CDR2 SMNVEV (reference sequence). J was trimmed by 4 bases and V by 6 bases; bases with no gene match: 7. The chain's CDR3 is CASRDRLSSDTQYF. CDR3 sequence (DNA): TGTGCCAGCAGGGACAGGTTAAGTTCAGATACGCAGTATTTT.

The chain uses TRBV29-1 and TRBJ2-7, with TRBD2 identical over 8 bases. J lost 6 bases, V lost 6 bases, and 4 bases had no gene match. The CDR3 runs to 11 residues. Germline V gene sequence: CDR1 SQVTM, CDR2 ANQGSEA. Here the CDR3 reads CSVGTSSEQYF. DNA for the CDR3: TGCAGCGTCGGGACTAGTTCCGAGCAGTACTTC.

V gene TRBV19 combines with J gene TRBJ2-5, with D possibly being TRBD2 (5 bases). This CDR3 is built from 13 residues. V shed 4 bases and J shed 5 bases, with 11 bases lying between them. CDR1 is LNHDA and CDR2 is SQIVND in the germline V gene (reference sequence). The CDR3 is CASSNPRGETQYF. CDR3 nucleotide sequence: TGTGCCAGTAGTAACCCTCGAGGGGAGACCCAGTACTTC.

V and J are TRBV18 and TRBJ1-1, with D maybe TRBD1 (5 bases). Germline values: CDR1 KGHSH, CDR2 LQKENI. Trimming stripped 1 base from V and 4 bases from J, with 19 bases between. The CDR3 is made up of 17 amino acids. The CDR3 here is CASSPRGGLNEGTEAFF. The DNA of the CDR3 is TGTGCCAGCTCACCACGGGGCGGTCTTAATGAAGGCACTGAAGCTTTCTTT.

V and J are TRBV29-1 and TRBJ1-5, with 7 bases lining up with TRBD1. Germline assignment: CDR1 SQVTM and CDR2 ANQGSEA. V gave up 7 bases and J gave up 9 bases; unmatched junction bases: 12. CDR3 size: 13 residues. The CDR3 loop is CSASDRQVGPQHF. Here the CDR3 DNA reads TGCAGCGCCTCGGACAGGCAGGTGGGGCCCCAGCATTTT.

This clone has only one observation. This rearrangement joins TRBV5-7 to TRBJ2-7; 7 bases align to TRBD2. TRBV5-7 is an ORF, and what it does is uncertain. J was trimmed by 1 base and V by 1 base; bases with no gene match: 2. CDR3 length equals 14 residues. The CDR3 loop is CASSLRAGSYEQYF. The CDR3 DNA follows: TGTGCCAGCAGCTTGCGAGCGGGGTCCTACGAGCAGTACTTC.

This clone was seen a single time. The V call is TRBV15, the J call TRBJ2-1, with a weak D call TRBD2 (5 bases). This CDR3 is built from 16 residues. Trimming pared 5 bases from V and 7 bases from J, leaving 21 bases between. Germline V gene sequence: CDR1 LNHNV, CDR2 YYDKDF (reference sequence). CDR3 region: CATSGLRVGLTNEQFF. CDR3 coding DNA: TGTGCCACCAGCGGACTTAGGGTGGGGTTAACGAATGAGCAGTTCTTC.

The gene calls are TRBV5-4 and TRBJ2-1, with 8 bases aligning to TRBD2. Per germline, CDR1 SGHNT and CDR2 YYREEE (reference sequence). This CDR3 spans 17 amino acids. Trimming removed 6 bases from V and 7 bases from J; junction bases left unmatched: 18. The CDR3 loop reads CASTPPVVAGLWNEQFF. CDR3 sequence (DNA): TGTGCCAGCACCCCCCCGGTGGTAGCGGGATTGTGGAATGAGCAGTTCTTC.